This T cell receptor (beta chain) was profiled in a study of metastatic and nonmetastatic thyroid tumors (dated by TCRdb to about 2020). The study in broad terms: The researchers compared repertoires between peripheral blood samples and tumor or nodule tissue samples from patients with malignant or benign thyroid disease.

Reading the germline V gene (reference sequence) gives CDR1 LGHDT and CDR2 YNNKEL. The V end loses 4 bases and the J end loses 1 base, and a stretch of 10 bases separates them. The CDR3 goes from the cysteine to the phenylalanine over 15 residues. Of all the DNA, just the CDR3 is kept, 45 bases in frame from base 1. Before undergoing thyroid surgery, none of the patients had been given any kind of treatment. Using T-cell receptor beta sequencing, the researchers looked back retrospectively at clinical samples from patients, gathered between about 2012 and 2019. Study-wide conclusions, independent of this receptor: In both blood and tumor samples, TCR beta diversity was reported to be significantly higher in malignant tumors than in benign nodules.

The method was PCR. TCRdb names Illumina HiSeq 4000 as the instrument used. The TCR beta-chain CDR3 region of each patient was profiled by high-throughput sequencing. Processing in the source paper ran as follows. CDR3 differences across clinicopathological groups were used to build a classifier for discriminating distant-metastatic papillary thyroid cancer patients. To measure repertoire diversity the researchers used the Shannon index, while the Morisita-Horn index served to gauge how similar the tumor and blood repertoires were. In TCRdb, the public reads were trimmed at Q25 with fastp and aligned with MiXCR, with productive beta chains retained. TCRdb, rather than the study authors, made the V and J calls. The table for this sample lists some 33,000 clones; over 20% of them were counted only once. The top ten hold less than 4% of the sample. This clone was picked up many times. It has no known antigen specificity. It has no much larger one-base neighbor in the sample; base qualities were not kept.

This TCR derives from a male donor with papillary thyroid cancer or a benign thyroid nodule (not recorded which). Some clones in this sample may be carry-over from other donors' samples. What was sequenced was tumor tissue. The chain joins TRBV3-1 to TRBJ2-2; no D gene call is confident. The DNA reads TGTGCCAGCAGCCCTTCGACGGTGAACACCGGGGAGCTGTTTTTT. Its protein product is CASSPSTVNTGELFF. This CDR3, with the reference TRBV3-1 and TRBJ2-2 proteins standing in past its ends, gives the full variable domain DTAVSQTPKYLVTQMGNDKSIKCEQNLGHDTMYWYKQDSKKFLKIMFSYNNKELIINETVPNRFSPKSPDKAHLNLHINSLELGDSAVYFCASSPSTVNTGELFFGEGSRLTVL.